This record concerns one TCR beta chain sequence. The target antigen is unknown. This entry is derived from a study of cytomegalovirus exposure and HLA in healthy donors. The donors were members of the validation cohort comprising approximately 110 subjects, separate from the approximately 630-subject first cohort. Sequenced by immunoSEQ multiplex PCR; TCRdb stores in-frame clones only, minus some. The table includes tens of thousands of clones, 95% to 97% detected once. The study's findings and limits: Reportedly, diagnosis of cytomegalovirus status by the classifier showed high specificity and sensitivity. A subsequent analysis found that TCR clusters from the first cohort also tended to co-occur in the 90 to 150 validation repertoires, with about 93% of cluster scores above 0. TCR sequences were mostly rare, though some public TCRs occurred in many donors.

Sequenced: PBMCs. This sequence originates from a man younger than 35 in good health and CMV-seronegative.

The CDR3 DNA follows: TGTGCCAGCAGCTTCACACAGGGGAACACCGGGGAGCTGTTTTTT. Translating it yields CASSFTQGNTGELFF. The chain uses TRBV13 and TRBJ2-2, with D possibly matching TRBD1 (6 bases). The germline V gene has CDR1 PRHDT and CDR2 FYEKMQ (reference sequence). V was cut by 3 bases and J by 1 base, with 9 bases left in between. This CDR3 has 15 residues.